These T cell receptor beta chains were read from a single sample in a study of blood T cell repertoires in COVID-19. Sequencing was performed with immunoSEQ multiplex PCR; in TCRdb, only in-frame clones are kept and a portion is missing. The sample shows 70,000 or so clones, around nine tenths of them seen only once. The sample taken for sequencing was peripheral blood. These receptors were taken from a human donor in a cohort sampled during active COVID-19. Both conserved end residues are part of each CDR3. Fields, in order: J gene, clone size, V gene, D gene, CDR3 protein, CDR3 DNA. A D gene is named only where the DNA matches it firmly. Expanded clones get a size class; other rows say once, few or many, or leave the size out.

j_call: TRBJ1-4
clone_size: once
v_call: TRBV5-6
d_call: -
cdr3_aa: CASSLVRGNEKLFF
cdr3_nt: TGTGCCAGCAGCTTGGTGCGGGGGAATGAAAAACTGTTTTTT

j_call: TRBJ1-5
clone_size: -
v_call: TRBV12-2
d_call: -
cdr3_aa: CASRPLGRGRISQPQHF
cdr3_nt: TGTGCAAGTCGCCCGTTGGGGAGGGGGAGAATTAGTCAGCCCCAGCATTTT

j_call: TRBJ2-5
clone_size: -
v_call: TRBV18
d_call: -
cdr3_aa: CASSPSRETQYF
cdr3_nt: TGTGCCAGCTCACCATCGAGGGAGACCCAGTACTTC

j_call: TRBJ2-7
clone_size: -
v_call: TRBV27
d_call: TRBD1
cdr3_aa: CASSSRDSTYEQYF
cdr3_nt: TGTGCCAGCAGTTCACGGGACAGCACCTACGAGCAGTACTTC

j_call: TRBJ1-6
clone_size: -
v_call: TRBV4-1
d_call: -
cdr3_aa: CASSQDEAGIGSSYNSPLHF
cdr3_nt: TGCGCCAGCAGCCAAGACGAAGCAGGGATCGGCAGCTCCTATAATTCACCCCTCCACTTT

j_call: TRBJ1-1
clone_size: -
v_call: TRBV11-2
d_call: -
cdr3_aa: CASSLPRSRGGSDGTEAFF
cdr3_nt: TGTGCCAGCAGCTTACCACGGTCGAGGGGGGGGTCGGACGGCACTGAAGCTTTCTTT

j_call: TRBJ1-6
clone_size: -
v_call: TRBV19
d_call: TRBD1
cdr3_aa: CASSRSWTGNPNSPLHF
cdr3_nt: TGTGCCAGTAGTAGAAGTTGGACAGGGAATCCTAATTCACCCCTCCACTTT

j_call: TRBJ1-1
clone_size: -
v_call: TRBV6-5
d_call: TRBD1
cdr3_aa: CASTPSGQGAFF
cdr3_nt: TGTGCCAGCACCCCTTCGGGACAGGGAGCTTTCTTT

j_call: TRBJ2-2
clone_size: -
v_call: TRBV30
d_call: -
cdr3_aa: CAWSASGGWELFF
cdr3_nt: TGTGCCTGGAGTGCCAGCGGCGGCTGGGAGCTGTTTTTT

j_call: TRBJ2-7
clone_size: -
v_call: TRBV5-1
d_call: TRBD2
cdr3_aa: CASSLPGGTLAEQYF
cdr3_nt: TGCGCCAGCAGCCTCCCCGGGGGGACCTTGGCGGAGCAGTACTTC

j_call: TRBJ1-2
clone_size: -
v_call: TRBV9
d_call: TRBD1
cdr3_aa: CASSVPGGSGYTF
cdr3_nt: TGTGCCAGCAGCGTACCAGGGGGCAGCGGCTACACCTTC

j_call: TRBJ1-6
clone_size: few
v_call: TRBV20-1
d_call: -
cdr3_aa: CSASGEQEILVSYNSPLHF
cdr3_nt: TGCAGTGCTAGTGGGGAACAGGAAATACTCGTCTCCTATAATTCACCCCTCCACTTT

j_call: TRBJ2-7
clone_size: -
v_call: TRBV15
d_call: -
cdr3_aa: CATSGSAPNSGYTYEQYF
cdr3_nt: TGTGCCACCAGCGGTTCCGCCCCAAATAGCGGTTATACCTACGAGCAGTACTTC

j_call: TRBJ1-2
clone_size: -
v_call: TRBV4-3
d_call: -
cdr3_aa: CASSQDRQSYGYTF
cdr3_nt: TGCGCCAGCAGCCAAGATAGACAGAGCTATGGCTACACCTTC

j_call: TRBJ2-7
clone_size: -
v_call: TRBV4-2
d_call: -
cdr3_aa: CASSQDLAPGGHLYEQYF
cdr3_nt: TGTGCCAGCAGCCAAGACTTGGCCCCGGGGGGACACCTCTACGAGCAGTACTTC

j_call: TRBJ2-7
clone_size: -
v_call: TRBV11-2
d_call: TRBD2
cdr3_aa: CASILGTRSGTNSYEQYF
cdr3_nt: TGTGCCAGCATCCTGGGGACCCGATCCGGGACTAACTCCTACGAGCAGTACTTC

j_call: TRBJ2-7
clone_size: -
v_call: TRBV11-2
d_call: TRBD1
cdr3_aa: CASSLSARRTGVSYEQYF
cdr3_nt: TGTGCCAGCAGCTTATCCGCCCGAAGGACAGGGGTATCGTACGAGCAGTACTTC

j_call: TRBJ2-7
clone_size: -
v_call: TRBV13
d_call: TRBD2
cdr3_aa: CASSLGSGAGDYEQYF
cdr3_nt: TGTGCCAGCAGCTTAGGGAGCGGGGCTGGGGACTACGAGCAGTACTTC